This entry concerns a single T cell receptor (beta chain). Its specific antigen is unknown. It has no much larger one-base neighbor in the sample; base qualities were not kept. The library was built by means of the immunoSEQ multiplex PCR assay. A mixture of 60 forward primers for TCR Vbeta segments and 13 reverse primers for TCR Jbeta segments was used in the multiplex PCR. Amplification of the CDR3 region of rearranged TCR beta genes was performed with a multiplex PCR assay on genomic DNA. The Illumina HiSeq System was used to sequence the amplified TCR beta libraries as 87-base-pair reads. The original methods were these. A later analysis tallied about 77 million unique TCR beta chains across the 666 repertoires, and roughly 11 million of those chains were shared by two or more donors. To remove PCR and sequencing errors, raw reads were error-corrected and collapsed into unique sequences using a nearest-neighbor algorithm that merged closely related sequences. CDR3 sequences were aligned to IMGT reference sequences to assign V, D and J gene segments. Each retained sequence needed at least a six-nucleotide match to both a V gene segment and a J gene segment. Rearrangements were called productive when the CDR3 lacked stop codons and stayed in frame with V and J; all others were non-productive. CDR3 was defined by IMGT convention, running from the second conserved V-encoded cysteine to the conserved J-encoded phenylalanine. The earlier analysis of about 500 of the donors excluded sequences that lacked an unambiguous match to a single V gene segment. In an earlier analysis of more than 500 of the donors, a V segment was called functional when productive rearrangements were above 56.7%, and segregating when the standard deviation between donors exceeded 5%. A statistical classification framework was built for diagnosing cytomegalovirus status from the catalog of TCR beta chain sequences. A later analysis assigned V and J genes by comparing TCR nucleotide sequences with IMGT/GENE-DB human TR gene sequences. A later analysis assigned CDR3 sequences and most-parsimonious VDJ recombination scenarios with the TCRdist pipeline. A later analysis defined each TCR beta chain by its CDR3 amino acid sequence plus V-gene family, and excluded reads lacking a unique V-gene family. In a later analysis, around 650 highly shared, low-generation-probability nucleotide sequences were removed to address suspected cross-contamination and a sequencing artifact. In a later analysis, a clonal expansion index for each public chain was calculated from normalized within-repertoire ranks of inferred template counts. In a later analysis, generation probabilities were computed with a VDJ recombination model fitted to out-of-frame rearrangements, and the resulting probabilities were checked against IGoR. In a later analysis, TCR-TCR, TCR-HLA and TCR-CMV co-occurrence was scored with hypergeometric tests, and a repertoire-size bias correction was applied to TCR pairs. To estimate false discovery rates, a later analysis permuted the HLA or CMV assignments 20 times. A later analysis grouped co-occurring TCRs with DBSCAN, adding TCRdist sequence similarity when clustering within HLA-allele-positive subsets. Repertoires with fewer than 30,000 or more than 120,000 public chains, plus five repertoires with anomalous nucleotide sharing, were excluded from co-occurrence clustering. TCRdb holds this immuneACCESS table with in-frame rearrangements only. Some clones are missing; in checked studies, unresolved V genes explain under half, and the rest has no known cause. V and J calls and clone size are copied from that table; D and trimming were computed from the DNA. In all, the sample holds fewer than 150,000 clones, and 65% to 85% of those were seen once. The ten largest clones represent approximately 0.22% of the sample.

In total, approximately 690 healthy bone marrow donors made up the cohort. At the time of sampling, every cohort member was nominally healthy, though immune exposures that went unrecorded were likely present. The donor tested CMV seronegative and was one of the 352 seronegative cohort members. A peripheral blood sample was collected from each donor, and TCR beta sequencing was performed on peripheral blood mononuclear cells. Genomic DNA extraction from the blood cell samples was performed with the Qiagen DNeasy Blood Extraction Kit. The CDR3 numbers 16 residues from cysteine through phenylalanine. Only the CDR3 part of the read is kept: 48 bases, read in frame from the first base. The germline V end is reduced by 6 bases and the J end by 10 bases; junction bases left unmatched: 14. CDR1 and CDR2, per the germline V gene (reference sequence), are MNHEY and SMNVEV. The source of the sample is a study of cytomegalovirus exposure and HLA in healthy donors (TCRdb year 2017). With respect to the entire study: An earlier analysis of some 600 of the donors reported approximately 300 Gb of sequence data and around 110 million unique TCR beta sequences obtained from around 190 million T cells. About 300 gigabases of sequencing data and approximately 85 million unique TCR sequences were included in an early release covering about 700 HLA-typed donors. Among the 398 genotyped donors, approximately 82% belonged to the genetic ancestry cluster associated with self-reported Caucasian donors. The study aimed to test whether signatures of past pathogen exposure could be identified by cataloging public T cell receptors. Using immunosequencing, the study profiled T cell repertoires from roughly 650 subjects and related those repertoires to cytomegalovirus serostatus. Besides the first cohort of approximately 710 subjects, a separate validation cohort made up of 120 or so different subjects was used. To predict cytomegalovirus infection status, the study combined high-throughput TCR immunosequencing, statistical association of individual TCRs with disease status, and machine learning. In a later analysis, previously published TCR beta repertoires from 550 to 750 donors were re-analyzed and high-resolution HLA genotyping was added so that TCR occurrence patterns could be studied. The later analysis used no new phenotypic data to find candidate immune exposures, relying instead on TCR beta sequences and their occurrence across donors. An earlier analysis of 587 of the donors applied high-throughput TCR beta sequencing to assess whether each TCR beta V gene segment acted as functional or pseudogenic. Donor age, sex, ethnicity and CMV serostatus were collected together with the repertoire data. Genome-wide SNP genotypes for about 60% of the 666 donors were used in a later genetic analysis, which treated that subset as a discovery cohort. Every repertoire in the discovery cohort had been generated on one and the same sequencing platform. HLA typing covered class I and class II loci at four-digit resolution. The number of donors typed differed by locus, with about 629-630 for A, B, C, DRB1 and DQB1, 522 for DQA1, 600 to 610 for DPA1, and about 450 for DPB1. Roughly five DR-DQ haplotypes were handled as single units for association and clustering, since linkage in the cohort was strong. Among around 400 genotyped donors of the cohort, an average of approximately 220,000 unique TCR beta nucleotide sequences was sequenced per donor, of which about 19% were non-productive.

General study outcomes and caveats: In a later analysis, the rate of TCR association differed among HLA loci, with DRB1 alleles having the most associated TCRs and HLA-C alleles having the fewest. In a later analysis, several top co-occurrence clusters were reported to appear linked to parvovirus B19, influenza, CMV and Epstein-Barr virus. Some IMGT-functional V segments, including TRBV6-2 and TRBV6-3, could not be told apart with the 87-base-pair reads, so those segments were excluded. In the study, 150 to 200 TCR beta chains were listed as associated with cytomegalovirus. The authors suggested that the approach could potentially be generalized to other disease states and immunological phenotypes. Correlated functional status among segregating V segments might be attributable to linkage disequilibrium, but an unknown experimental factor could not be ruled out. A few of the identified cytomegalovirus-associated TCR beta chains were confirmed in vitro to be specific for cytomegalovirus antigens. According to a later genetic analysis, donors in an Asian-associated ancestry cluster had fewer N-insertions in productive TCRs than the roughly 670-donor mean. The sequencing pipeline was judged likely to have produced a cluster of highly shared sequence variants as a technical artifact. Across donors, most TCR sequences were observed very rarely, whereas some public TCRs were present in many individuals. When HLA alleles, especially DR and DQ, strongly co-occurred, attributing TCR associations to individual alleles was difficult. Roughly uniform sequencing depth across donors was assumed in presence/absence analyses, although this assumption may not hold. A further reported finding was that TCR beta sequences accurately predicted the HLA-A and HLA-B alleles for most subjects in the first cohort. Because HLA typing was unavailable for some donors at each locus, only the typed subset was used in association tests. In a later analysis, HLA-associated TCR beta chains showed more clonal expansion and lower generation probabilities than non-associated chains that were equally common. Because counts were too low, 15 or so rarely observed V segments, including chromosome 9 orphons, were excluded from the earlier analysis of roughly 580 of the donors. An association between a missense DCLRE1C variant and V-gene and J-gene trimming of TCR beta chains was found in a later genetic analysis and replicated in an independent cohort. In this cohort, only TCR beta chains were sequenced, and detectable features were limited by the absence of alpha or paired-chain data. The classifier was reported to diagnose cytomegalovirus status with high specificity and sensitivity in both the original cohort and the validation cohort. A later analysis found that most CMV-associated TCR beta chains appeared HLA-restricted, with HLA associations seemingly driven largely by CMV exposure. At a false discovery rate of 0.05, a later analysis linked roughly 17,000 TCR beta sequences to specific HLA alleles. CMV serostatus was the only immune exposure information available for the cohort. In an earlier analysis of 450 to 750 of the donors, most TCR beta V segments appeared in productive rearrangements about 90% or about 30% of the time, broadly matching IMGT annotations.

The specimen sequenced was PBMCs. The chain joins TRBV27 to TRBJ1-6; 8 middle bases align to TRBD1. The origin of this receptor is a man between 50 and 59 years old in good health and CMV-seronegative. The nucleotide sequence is TGTGCCAGCAGCCTCGACAGGGGAGATTTAGGATCACCCCTCCACTTT. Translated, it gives CASSLDRGDLGSPLHF.